The 13 T cell receptor beta chains presented below share a single source sample, sequenced in a study of cytomegalovirus exposure and HLA in healthy donors. PCR primers comprised 60 Vbeta and 13 Jbeta primers. Here immunoSEQ multiplex PCR was the method, and the copy in TCRdb shows in-frame clones only, minus some. Of over 150,000 clones in the sample, 70% to 80% are singletons; the top ten hold about 2%. The sample taken for sequencing was PBMCs. The receptors derive from a man aged 40-49 years in good health and CMV-seronegative.

This chain connects TRBV28 to TRBJ2-3; a weak D match, TRBD1 (6 bases). The CDR3 contains 14 residues. Germline values: CDR1 MDHEN, CDR2 SYDVKM. Trimming left V 3 bases short and J 6 bases short, with 13 bases between. This CDR3 is CASSFQGFGDTQYF. The CDR3 DNA follows: TGTGCCAGCAGTTTCCAGGGGTTCGGGGATACGCAGTATTTT.

This clone was found once. The chain joins TRBV6-6 to TRBJ1-6; 8 bases align to TRBD1. Unmatched junction bases numbered 6, after V lost 0 bases and J lost 11 bases. The CDR3 length is 15 residues. Germline lookup yields CDR1 MNHNY and CDR2 SVGAGI (reference sequence). In DNA form, the CDR3 reads TGTGCCAGCAGTTACTCTACGGACAGGGATGCACCCCTCCACTTT. Amino acids: CASSYSTDRDAPLHF.

The J gene is TRBJ2-5, the V gene TRBV6-1; 13 bases map to TRBD2. The junction had 3 bases not matched to a gene; V was cut back by 4 bases and J by 1 base. CDR1 and CDR2 from the germline V gene are MNHNS and SASEGT. CDR3 length equals 16 residues. The CDR3 bases are TGTGCCAGCAGTGTACTAGCGGGAGGGGGCCAAGAGACCCAGTACTTC. It translates to CASSVLAGGGQETQYF.

This sequence joins TRBV18 and TRBJ1-2, with 7 bases aligning to TRBD1. The V segment lost 3 bases and the J segment 7 bases; nucleotides outside the gene matches: 5. The germline CDR1 and CDR2 sequences are KGHSH and LQKENI. CDR3 length equals 13 residues. CDR3 amino acids: CASSPGTAAGYTF. CDR3 coding DNA: TGTGCCAGCTCACCGGGGACAGCGGCTGGCTACACCTTC.

This clone showed up just once. This chain connects TRBV28 to TRBJ2-7, with TRBD2 identical over 8 bases. The germline CDR1 and CDR2 sequences are MDHEN and SYDVKM. There are 14 residues in the CDR3. After removal of 3 bases from V and 4 bases from J, the junction contained 5 bases not matched to a gene. The CDR3 DNA reads TGTGCCAGCAGTTTGAGCGGGAGTTTGTACGAGCAGTACTTC. It codes for CASSLSGSLYEQYF.

The chain recombines TRBV6-1 with TRBJ1-5, with 7 positions matching TRBD1. The CDR3 has 15 residues. Germline CDR1 is MNHNS and CDR2 is SASEGT. J gave up 0 bases and V 11 bases, and 10 bases lay outside the gene matches. The CDR3 region has the DNA TGTGCCGGCCGGGACAGCCATTATAGCAATCAGCCCCAGCATTTT. Amino acid sequence: CAGRDSHYSNQPQHF.

This clone was detected a few times. This rearrangement joins TRBV27 to TRBJ1-5, with 8 bases matching TRBD1. The germline V gene encodes CDR1 MNHEY and CDR2 SMNVEV (reference sequence). CDR3 length equals 16 residues. V lost 5 bases, J lost 9 bases, and 15 bases stayed unmatched. The CDR3 spells CASSNLKGQVKWPQHF. The CDR3 DNA is TGTGCCAGCAGTAATCTCAAGGGACAGGTTAAATGGCCCCAGCATTTT.

In its sample, this clone was seen once. The V gene is TRBV9, the J gene TRBJ2-1; D possibly corresponds to TRBD2 (5 bases). With 0 bases removed from V and 4 bases from J, the gap between germline ends came to 26 bases. The CDR3 sequence is 20 residues long. From germline, CDR1 is SGDLS and CDR2 YYNGEE. This chain's CDR3 is CASSVAGNLRGRTPYNEQFF. The CDR3 bases are TGTGCCAGCAGCGTAGCGGGTAACCTCCGAGGGCGAACTCCGTACAATGAGCAGTTCTTC. The whole variable domain, filled in from reference TRBV9 and TRBJ2-1, reads DSGVTQTPKHLITATGQRVTLRCSPRSGDLSVYWYQQSLDQGLQFLIQYYNGEERAKGNILERFSAQQFPDLHSELNLSSLELGDSALYFCASSVAGNLRGRTPYNEQFFGPGTRLTVL.

The rearrangement joins TRBV28 to TRBJ2-7, with 9 positions matching TRBD1. Unmatched junction bases numbered 5, after V lost 5 bases and J lost 3 bases. CDR3 length: 14 residues. Germline CDR1 and CDR2: MDHEN and SYDVKM. CDR3 residues: CASSPTGGVYEQYF. The CDR3 coding sequence is TGTGCCAGCAGTCCTACAGGGGGCGTCTACGAGCAGTACTTC.

The chain carries TRBV5-8 and TRBJ1-2; no clear D. Germline CDR1 SGHTS, CDR2 YDEGEE. The CDR3 contains 13 residues. The V end was cut by 4 bases, the J end by 4 bases, with 11 bases between. The CDR3 protein is CASSPRSSYGYTF. As DNA, the CDR3 is TGTGCCAGCAGCCCGAGATCAAGCTATGGCTACACCTTC. The full variable domain, completed using reference TRBV5-8 and TRBJ1-2, is EAGVTQSPTHLIKTRGQQATLRCSPISGHTSVYWYQQALGLGLQFLLWYDEGEERNRGNFPPRFSGRQFPNYSSELNVNALELEDSALYLCASSPRSSYGYTFGSGTRLTVV.

This chain joins TRBV5-1 and TRBJ1-4; D gene unclear. The CDR3 has 12 residues. Germline assignment: CDR1 SGHRS and CDR2 YFSETQ. V was pared by 4 bases and J by 3 bases, with 4 bases between. CDR3 nucleotides: TGCGCCAGCAGCCTACCTAATGAAAAACTGTTTTTT. It yields the protein CASSLPNEKLFF.

The rearrangement uses TRBV18 and TRBJ2-1; the match to TRBD1 covers 7 bases. CDR3 length: 15 residues. J lost 4 bases, V lost 3 bases, and 6 bases had no gene match. Germline CDR1 and CDR2: KGHSH and LQKENI. The chain's CDR3 is CASSPSGTVYNEQFF. DNA for the CDR3: TGTGCCAGCTCACCTTCCGGGACAGTTTACAATGAGCAGTTCTTC.

In its sample, this clone was seen a few times. The CDR3 DNA follows: TGTGCCAGCAGCGGGACAGGGGCCACGCATCAGCCCCAGCATTTT. Amino acids: CASSGTGATHQPQHF. J is TRBJ1-5 and V is TRBV7-9, with 10 nucleotides matching TRBD1. The trim removed 5 bases at V and 5 bases at J, leaving 6 bases unmatched. The CDR3 consists of 15 residues. Germline lookup yields CDR1 SEHNR and CDR2 FQNEAQ (reference sequence).